This T cell receptor (beta chain) was captured in a study of response to subunit inactivated influenza vaccine. Broader study findings: The authors suggested that every seasonal influenza vaccination recruits few new T cells.

Germline CDR1 reads SGHTA; CDR2 reads FQGNSA. The CDR3 spans 17 residues. V gave up 5 bases and J gave up 3 bases, with 22 bases separating them. In TCRdb, the RT-PCR reads were re-called with MiXCR into one record per CDR3 protein. This repertoire shows 200,000 to 250,000 distinct CDR3 sequences, 10% to 15% found once; its top ten account for less than 8.5%. A few counts support this clonotype. Its antigen is not known. This receptor was obtained from a man in his forties or fifties who received an inactivated influenza vaccine. Sample: non-naive T cells sorted from PBMCs, taken 14 to 15 days before vaccination. This rearrangement joins TRBV7-2 to TRBJ1-1; the D gene is possibly TRBD1 (5 bases). The CDR3 DNA follows: TGTGCCAGCAGCCCGGGATTTGGGGCGACCGACTACACTGAAGCTTTCTTT. Protein product: CASSPGFGATDYTEAFF.